The 6 T cell receptor beta chains below come from one sample, sequenced in a study of CXCR3-negative and CXCR3-positive naive CD8 T cells. Study-wide points: TRB CDR3 hydrophobicity was greater in CXCR3-positive naive cells than in CXCR3-negative naive cells.

5' RACE with UMI labels generated the TRB cDNA libraries. TCRdb re-called the 5' RACE reads and gives one entry per CDR3 protein, without DNA. Recorded for this sample: under 3,500 distinct CDR3 sequences. No antigen has been identified for these receptors. The sample was naive CXCR3+ CD8+ T cells from blood. Subset indicated: CD45RO-CCR7+CD27+CD95- naive CD8+ T cells expressing CXCR3 (TNR3+). The source of these receptors is a human donor in good health. Some clones in this sample may be carry-over from other donors' samples.

V is TRBV29-1 and J is TRBJ2-7. The CDR3 is made up of 13 amino acids. From germline, CDR1 is SQVTM and CDR2 ANQGSEA. CDR3 protein: CSVGYTRSYEQYF.

This clonotype is labeled medium-sized based on frequency. The rearrangement links TRBV7-2 to TRBJ2-5; the TCRdb D gene call, TRBD2, has no DNA to confirm it. The CDR3 has 16 residues. Looked up from germline, CDR1 is SGHTA and CDR2 is FQGNSA. Here the CDR3 reads CASSLGLAGGRETQYF.

Frequency places this clonotype as medium-sized. V usage is TRBV7-9 and J usage is TRBJ1-2. The CDR3 has 17 amino acids. Germline V CDR1 and CDR2: SEHNR, FQNEAQ (reference sequence). The CDR3 is CASSSSPNRLQGYGYTF.

According to its frequency, this clonotype is medium-sized (0.01 to 0.1%). The rearrangement uses TRBV5-1 and TRBJ2-1. Germline CDR1 and CDR2: SGHRS and YFSETQ. The CDR3 extends over 13 amino acids. This CDR3 reads CASSLETNNEQFF.

By frequency, this clonotype is medium-sized. The rearrangement links TRBV6-6 to TRBJ2-7; TCRdb picks TRBD1, but there is no DNA to check that call. Germline V gene lookup returns CDR1 MNHNY and CDR2 SVGAGI (reference sequence). CDR3 size: 15 residues. The CDR3 protein is CASTSPGQGTYEQYF.

This clonotype is labeled medium-sized based on frequency. CDR3 sequence: CASSLFSWTSSSYNEQFF. The chain combines TRBV11-2 with TRBJ2-1. CDR1 SGHAT and CDR2 FQNNGV come from the germline V gene. The CDR3 sequence is 18 residues long. The full variable domain, completed using reference TRBV11-2 and TRBJ2-1, is EAGVAQSPRYKIIEKRQSVAFWCNPISGHATLYWYQQILGQGPKLLIQFQNNGVVDDSQLPKDRFSAERLKGVDSTLKIQPAKLEDSAVYLCASSLFSWTSSSYNEQFFGPGTRLTVL.